This T cell receptor (beta chain) was obtained from a study of response to subunit inactivated influenza vaccine. Deletions cut 6 bases from V and 6 bases from J, with 17 bases between. CDR3 size: 15 residues. Germline CDR1 is MDHEN and CDR2 is SYDVKM. TCRdb passed the RT-PCR reads through MiXCR, listing each CDR3 protein once. The repertoire consists of fewer than 750,000 distinct CDR3 sequences, with less than 15% occurring once and the leading ten covering over 8.5%. About this clonotype: Its antigen remains unidentified.

Findings and caveats of the study: The study's authors posited that every seasonal influenza vaccination enlists few new T cells.

This clonotype originated in a man in his fifties who received an inactivated influenza vaccine. Sequencing was performed on PBMCs from blood, taken less than 13 days after vaccination. This chain links TRBV28 with TRBJ1-4; weak D call: TRBD1 (6 bases). In DNA, the CDR3 is TGTGCCAGCAGCCCCCGGGATAGGGGGGATGAAAAACTGTTTTTT. Translating it yields CASSPRDRGDEKLFF.